This T cell receptor beta chain appears in the sequencing data of a study of T cell responses to AZD1222 COVID-19 vaccine listed by TCRdb under 2021. For the study in its entirety: TCR sequencing covered fewer than 250 trial participants: some 210 given two doses of AZD1222 and 26 given two doses of MenACWY control vaccine. Trial participants were enrolled by age into subgroups of 18-55, 56-69 and 70-plus years, and 148, 28 and 57 TCR-sequenced participants, respectively, were included in these subgroups.

What the study reported, not specific to this receptor: Participants were mostly white British and included more females than males, and it was suggested by the authors that clonal diversity may have been underestimated. Vaccine-associated CD4 TCRs spanned the whole spike protein, with dominant responses in regions 160-218 and 743-854. The 56-69-year group was small, and its depth increase did not reach significance, likely because of low power. Because no day 14 peak-response samples were available, repertoires were characterized only after the peak T cell response. After two AZD1222 doses, spike-specific TCR breadth and depth were significantly higher than at day 0 and than in MenACWY recipients. Conclusions about previously exposed vaccinees are limited because only 6 or 7 AZD1222 recipients were SARS-CoV-2 seropositive at baseline. Reportedly, close to half of the unique spike-specific TCRs recognized epitopes lying outside the regions that are mutated in the B.1.351 and B.1.1.7 variants.

The germline V gene (reference sequence) specifies GTSNPN as CDR1 and SVGIG as CDR2. The CDR3 covers 12 residues, taking in both the cysteine and the phenylalanine. Of all the DNA, just the CDR3 is kept, 36 bases in frame from base 1. The germline ends are 9 bases apart after V is trimmed by 7 bases and J by 2 bases. Reading the label with the study, this specimen's time point is: baseline before first vaccination. The sample's treatment or condition, from its label and the paper: meningococcal conjugate vaccine given as trial control. Samples from vaccinated people were obtained from the UK trials COV001 and COV002, which included a single-blind randomized controlled phase 2/3 trial of AZD1222 (ChAdOx1 nCoV-19) in healthy adults. For TCRbeta chain sequencing, PBMC samples from trial participants were taken at day 0 and at day 28 after the second dose. Of note for this clone: Its antigen target is currently unknown. No much larger clone is present one base from it, and per-base qualities are unavailable.

The CDR3 regions of human TCRbeta chains were subjected to immunosequencing. In the original analysis: Repertoire TCRs were matched against a reference library of SARS-CoV-2-specific TCRs generated with the MIRA antigen-specificity platform. Breadth was defined as the fraction of unique TCRs that were SARS-CoV-2-associated, and depth was defined as the fraction of total T cells that were SARS-CoV-2-associated. Using the MIRA data, every spike-specific TCR was mapped to the spike region that the TCR reacted to and assigned to either a CD4 or a CD8 class. Log10-transformed breadth and depth values were compared by one-way ANOVA with Sidak's multiple comparisons tests. TCRdb holds this immuneACCESS table with in-frame rearrangements only. Some clones are missing; in checked studies, unresolved V genes explain under half, and the rest has no known cause. For V, J and clone size, that table is used; D and trimming come from the DNA. Counted in this sample were 140,000 to 150,000 clones; 82% of them appeared once. Around 4.1% of the sample is held by the ten biggest clonotypes.

The sequenced sample was peripheral blood, obtained on day 0 of MenACWY control vaccination. Rearrangement joined TRBV30 to TRBJ1-3; a weak D assignment points to TRBD1 (5 bases agree). The sequence was collected from an adult in good health. CDR3 reads: CALKGTGNTIYF. The sequenced DNA: TGTGCCTTGAAGGGGACTGGAAACACCATATATTTT.